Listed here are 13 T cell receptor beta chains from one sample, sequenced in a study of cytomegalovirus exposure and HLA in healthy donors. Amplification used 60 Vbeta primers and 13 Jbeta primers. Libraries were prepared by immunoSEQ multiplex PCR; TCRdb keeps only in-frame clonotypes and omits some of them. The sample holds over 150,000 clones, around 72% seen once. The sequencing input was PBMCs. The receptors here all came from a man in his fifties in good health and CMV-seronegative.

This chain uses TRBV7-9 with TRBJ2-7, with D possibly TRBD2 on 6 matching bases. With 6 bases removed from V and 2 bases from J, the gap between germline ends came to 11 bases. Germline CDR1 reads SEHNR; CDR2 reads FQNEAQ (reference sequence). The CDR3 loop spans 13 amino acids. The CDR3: CASRGLGPYEQYF. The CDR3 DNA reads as TGTGCCAGCAGGGGACTGGGGCCCTACGAGCAGTACTTC.

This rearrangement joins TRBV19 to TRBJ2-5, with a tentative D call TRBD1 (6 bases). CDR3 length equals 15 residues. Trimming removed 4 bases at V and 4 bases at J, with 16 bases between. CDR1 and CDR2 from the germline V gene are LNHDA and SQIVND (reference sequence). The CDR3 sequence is CASSTGRGGGETQYF. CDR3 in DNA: TGTGCCAGTAGTACGGGCAGGGGCGGAGGAGAGACCCAGTACTTC. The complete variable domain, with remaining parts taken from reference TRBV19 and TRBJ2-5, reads DGGITQSPKYLFRKEGQNVTLSCEQNLNHDAMYWYRQDPGQGLRLIYYSQIVNDFQKGDIAEGYSVSREKKESFPLTVTSAQKNPTAFYLCASSTGRGGGETQYFGPGTRLLVL.

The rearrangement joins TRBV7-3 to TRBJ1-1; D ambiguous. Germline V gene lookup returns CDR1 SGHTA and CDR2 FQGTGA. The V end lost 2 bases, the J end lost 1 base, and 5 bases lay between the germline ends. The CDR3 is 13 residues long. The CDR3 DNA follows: TGTGCCAGCAGCTTAGAGGGGAACACTGAAGCTTTCTTT. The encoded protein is CASSLEGNTEAFF.

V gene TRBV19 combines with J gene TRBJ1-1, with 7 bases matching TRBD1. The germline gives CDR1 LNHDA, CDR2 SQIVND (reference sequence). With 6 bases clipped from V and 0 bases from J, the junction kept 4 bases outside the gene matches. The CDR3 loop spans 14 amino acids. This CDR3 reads CASSQTGMNTEAFF. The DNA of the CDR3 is TGTGCCAGTAGCCAGACAGGGATGAACACTGAAGCTTTCTTT.

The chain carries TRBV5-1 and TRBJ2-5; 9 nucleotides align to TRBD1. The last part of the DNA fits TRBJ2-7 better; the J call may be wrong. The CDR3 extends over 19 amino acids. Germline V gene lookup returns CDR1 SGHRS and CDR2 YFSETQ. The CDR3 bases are TGCGCCAGCAGCTTGGCCGGGGGGCCACAGGGGGCGGTTTCCTACGAGCAGTACTTC. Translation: CASSLAGGPQGAVSYEQYF.

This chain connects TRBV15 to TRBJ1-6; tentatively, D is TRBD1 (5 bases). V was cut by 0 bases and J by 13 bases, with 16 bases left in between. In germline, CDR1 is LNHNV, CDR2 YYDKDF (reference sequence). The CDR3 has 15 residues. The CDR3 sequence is CATSRDREKGVPLHF. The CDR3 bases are TGTGCCACCAGCAGAGACAGAGAAAAAGGGGTTCCCCTCCACTTT.

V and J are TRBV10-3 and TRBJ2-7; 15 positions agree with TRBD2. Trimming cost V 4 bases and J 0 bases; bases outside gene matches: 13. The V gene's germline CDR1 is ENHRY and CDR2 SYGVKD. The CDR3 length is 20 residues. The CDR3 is CAISGSLGTSGGISSYEQYF. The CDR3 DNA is TGTGCCATCAGTGGGTCTTTGGGGACTAGCGGGGGGATTAGCTCCTACGAGCAGTACTTC.

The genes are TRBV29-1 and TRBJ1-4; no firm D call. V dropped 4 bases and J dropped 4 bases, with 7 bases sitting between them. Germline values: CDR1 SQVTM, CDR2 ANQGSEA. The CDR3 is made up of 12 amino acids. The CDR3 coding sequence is TGCAGCGTTGGCAGGATTAATGAAAAACTGTTTTTT. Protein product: CSVGRINEKLFF.

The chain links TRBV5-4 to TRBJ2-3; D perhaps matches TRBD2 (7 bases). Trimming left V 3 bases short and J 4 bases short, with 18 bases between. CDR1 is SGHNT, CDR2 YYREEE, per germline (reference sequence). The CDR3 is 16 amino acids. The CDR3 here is CASSSRWGGGADTQYF. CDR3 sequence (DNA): TGTGCCAGCAGCTCGCGATGGGGGGGCGGTGCAGATACGCAGTATTTT.

CDR3 nucleotide sequence: TGTGCCAGCAGCTTAGGAGGGGCCAGGGGCGATGGCTACACCTTC. This encodes CASSLGGARGDGYTF. The chain links TRBV7-9 to TRBJ1-2, with a possible D match to TRBD1 (6 bases). V was trimmed by 1 base and J by 6 bases, leaving 15 bases between them. The CDR3 is 15 amino acids. Germline V gene lookup returns CDR1 SEHNR and CDR2 FQNEAQ (reference sequence).

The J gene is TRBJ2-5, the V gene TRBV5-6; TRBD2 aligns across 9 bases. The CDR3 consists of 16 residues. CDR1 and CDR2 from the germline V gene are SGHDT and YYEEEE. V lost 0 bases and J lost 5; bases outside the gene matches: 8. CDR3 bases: TGTGCCAGCAGCTTGGGGCTAGCGGGGTTAGGGGAGACCCAGTACTTC. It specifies CASSLGLAGLGETQYF.

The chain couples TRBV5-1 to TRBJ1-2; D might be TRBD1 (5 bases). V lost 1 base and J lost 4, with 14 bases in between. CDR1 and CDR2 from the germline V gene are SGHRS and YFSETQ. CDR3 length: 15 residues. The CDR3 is CASSLSEGLPYGYTF. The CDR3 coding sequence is TGCGCCAGCAGCTTGTCGGAGGGGCTCCCCTATGGCTACACCTTC.

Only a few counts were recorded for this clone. CDR3 sequence reads: CASSLWQSNQPQHF. DNA for the CDR3: TGTGCCAGCAGTTTATGGCAGAGCAATCAGCCCCAGCATTTT. The genes are TRBV28 and TRBJ1-5; unclear D gene. Trimming stripped 0 bases from V and 1 base from J, with 4 bases between. Germline V gene data show CDR1 as MDHEN and CDR2 as SYDVKM. The CDR3 has 14 residues.